This paragraph reports one T cell receptor (beta chain). Antigen: not known. With molecular barcodes, quantitative 5'-RACE was used to make the TCR beta libraries. One entry per CDR3 protein results from TCRdb running MiXCR on the 5' RACE reads. The data contain 500,000 to 550,000 distinct CDR3 sequences, roughly 12% of them seen just once; the ten biggest clones take up almost 7%. The data belong to a study of CD8 T cells in ankylosing spondylitis. CDR1 SGHRS and CDR2 YFSETQ come from the germline V gene. The V gene end was trimmed by 4 bases and the J gene end by 1 base; junction bases not matched to a gene: 7. This CDR3 comprises 15 residues. The study, taken as a whole, reports: Within ankylosing spondylitis blood, a TCR beta motif made up of eight or nine highly homologous variants appeared to be characteristic.

The TCR was taken from a male donor with ankylosing spondylitis. This chain joins TRBV5-1 and TRBJ2-7, with 8 bases identical to TRBD1. The sequencing sample was made of blood, either unsorted or a sorted T cell fraction (not recorded which). CDR3 in DNA: TGCGCCAGCAGCCCTCCCCGGGACAGGTCCTACGAGCAGTACTTC. Protein product: CASSPPRDRSYEQYF.